Below, one TCR beta chain is given with its context. The sample comes from a study of blood T cell repertoires in COVID-19. Background on the study: Both acute and convalescent COVID-19 samples were obtained from the United States, Italy and Spain. In each case, the material was cDNA or gDNA derived from T cells, B-cell-depleted T cells, or PBMCs.

In the original workflow: Scientists estimated how many nucleated cells there were by amplifying reference gene primers. Sequencing was performed with immunoSEQ multiplex PCR; in TCRdb, only in-frame clones are kept and a portion is missing. V and J calls and clone size are as listed in that table; D and trimming were resolved from the DNA. The sample lists around 310,000 clones; 90% were seen once. The V and J ends lost 5 bases and 7 bases, in that order; junction bases with no gene match: 8. Germline V gene data show CDR1 as SGHTA and CDR2 as FQGNSA. The CDR3 extends over 14 amino acids. The receptor's source is a woman aged 40 to 50 with COVID-19, enrolled during active disease. Material: peripheral blood. This chain uses TRBV7-2 with TRBJ2-1; the match to TRBD1 covers 7 bases. CDR3 DNA sequence: TGTGCCAGCAGCCTGGACAGGTATATGAATGAGCAGTTCTTC. Translation: CASSLDRYMNEQFF.